Listed here are 26 T cell receptor beta chains from one sample, sequenced in a study of blood T cell repertoires in COVID-19. Sequencing used immunoSEQ multiplex PCR; TCRdb keeps in-frame clones, though not all of them. The sample shows about 82,000 clones, under 90% of them seen only once. What was sequenced was peripheral blood. The receptors derive from a woman between 40 and 55 years old with active or convalescent COVID-19.

The chain recombines TRBV7-2 with TRBJ2-4; D unresolved. This CDR3 spans 15 amino acids. Germline V gene lookup returns CDR1 SGHTA and CDR2 FQGNSA. V was clipped by 1 base and J by 8 bases, with 15 bases between them. The CDR3 bases are TGTGCCAGCAGCTTAGGGAGTTCAGTGTCGGACATTCAGTACTTC. Its translation is CASSLGSSVSDIQYF.

CDR3 sequence reads: CASYGKGQGRSSYEQYF. The CDR3 region has the DNA TGTGCCAGCTACGGAAAGGGACAGGGGCGAAGCTCCTACGAGCAGTACTTC. The V and J genes are TRBV4-2 and TRBJ2-7, with TRBD1 matching 10 bases. The CDR3 runs 17 residues. Germline-derived CDR1 and CDR2 are LGHNA and YNFKEQ. Unmatched junction bases numbered 13, after V lost 8 bases and J lost 0 bases.

This sequence joins TRBV3-1 (or the pseudogene TRBV3-2) and TRBJ1-1; no definite D call. The germline gives CDR1 LGHDT, CDR2 YNNKEL (reference sequence). The CDR3 runs to 13 residues. The V end was cut by 5 bases, the J end by 3 bases, with 10 bases between. The CDR3 reads CASSLGRDTEAFF. CDR3 DNA: TGTGCCAGCAGCTTAGGGAGGGACACTGAAGCTTTCTTT.

This clone showed up just once. In nucleotides, the CDR3 is TGTGCCAGCAGCTTCTCTAAGAACACTGAAGCTTTCTTT. It codes for CASSFSKNTEAFF. The chain recombines TRBV11-3 with TRBJ1-1; D is unclear. CDR3 length equals 13 residues. The V end lost 3 bases, the J end lost 1 base, and 6 bases lay between the germline ends. Germline lookup yields CDR1 SGHNT and CDR2 YENEEA.

The chain links TRBV5-6 to TRBJ1-2; D not certain. This CDR3 has 14 residues. Per the germline V gene, CDR1 is SGHDT and CDR2 is YYEEEE. V lost 8 bases to trimming and J lost 4 bases, with 18 bases between them. The CDR3 spells CASCWERGSYGYTF. The CDR3 nucleotides are TGTGCCAGTTGTTGGGAACGGGGATCCTATGGCTACACCTTC.

The chain couples TRBV7-8 to TRBJ2-7; 9 bases line up with TRBD1. Germline lookup yields CDR1 SGHVS and CDR2 FQNEAQ. This CDR3 has 16 residues. Germline trimming cut 5 bases from V and 5 bases from J; bases unmatched to any gene: 13. The CDR3 is CASSPYRGTGRNEQYF. The CDR3 DNA reads as TGTGCCAGCAGCCCGTACCGGGGGACAGGGCGTAACGAGCAGTACTTC.

Only a few counts were recorded for this clone. The CDR3 loop is CASSLNGGQETQYF. Here the CDR3 DNA reads TGTGCCAGCAGCTTAAACGGGGGCCAAGAGACCCAGTACTTC. V is TRBV7-3 and J is TRBJ2-5; D might be TRBD2 (6 bases). The germline V gene encodes CDR1 SGHTA and CDR2 FQGTGA. Trimming pared 1 base from V and 1 base from J, leaving 7 bases between. The CDR3 is 14 residues long. Using reference TRBV7-3 and TRBJ2-5 for the parts outside the CDR3, the full variable domain is GAGVSQTPSNKVTEKGKYVELRCDPISGHTALYWYRQSLGQGPEFLIYFQGTGAADDSGLPNDRFFAVRPEGSVSTLKIQRTERGDSAVYLCASSLNGGQETQYFGPGTRLLVL.

CDR3 amino acids: CASSLLGLAAQETQYF. The CDR3 coding sequence is TGCGCCAGCAGCTTGCTAGGACTAGCGGCACAAGAGACCCAGTACTTC. V is TRBV5-1 and J is TRBJ2-5, with 10 bases matching TRBD2. CDR3 length equals 16 residues. Germline CDR1 and CDR2: SGHRS and YFSETQ. J gave up 2 bases and V 1 base, and 5 bases lay outside the gene matches.

The CDR3 region is CSVGQGAEAFF. For the CDR3, the DNA is TGCAGCGTCGGGCAGGGGGCAGAGGCTTTCTTT. This rearrangement joins TRBV29-1 to TRBJ1-1; 8 positions agree with TRBD1. From germline, CDR1 is SQVTM and CDR2 ANQGSEA. The CDR3 covers 11 residues. After removal of 6 bases from V and 11 bases from J, the junction contained 8 bases not matched to a gene.

The chain employs TRBV29-1 and TRBJ2-5, with unresolved D. The CDR3 is 11 amino acids. V shed 3 bases and J shed 3 bases, with 5 bases lying between them. In germline, CDR1 is SQVTM, CDR2 ANQGSEA. The CDR3, as DNA: TGCAGCGTTGATGTAAAAGAGACCCAGTACTTC. This codes for CSVDVKETQYF.

The J gene is TRBJ2-7, the V gene TRBV28; 9 nucleotides agree with TRBD1. CDR3 length equals 14 residues. The V segment lost 6 bases and the J segment 2 bases; nucleotides outside the gene matches: 5. CDR1 is MDHEN, CDR2 SYDVKM, per germline. Written as DNA, the CDR3 is TGTGCCAGCAGCTGGACAGGGGTAACCTACGAGCAGTACTTC. Its translation: CASSWTGVTYEQYF.

The chain employs TRBV11-3 and TRBJ2-3; D is unresolved. From germline, CDR1 is SGHNT and CDR2 YENEEA. The CDR3 is 16 amino acids. V gave up 1 base and J gave up 0 bases, with 11 bases separating them. The CDR3 loop reads CASSLGGGTSTDTQYF. The CDR3 DNA reads as TGTGCCAGCAGCTTAGGAGGCGGAACTAGCACAGATACGCAGTATTTT.

The chain joins TRBV28 to TRBJ1-1; D unclear. Per the germline V gene, CDR1 is MDHEN and CDR2 is SYDVKM. The V end lost 6 bases, the J end lost 0 bases, and 8 bases lay between the germline ends. The CDR3 covers 13 residues. CDR3 protein: CASSRPMNTEAFF. The CDR3 nucleotides read TGTGCCAGCAGCAGGCCGATGAACACTGAAGCTTTCTTT.

The table lists this clone with a few counts. V gene TRBV21-1 combines with J gene TRBJ1-1; TRBD1, the table's D call, was not compared with the DNA. TRBV21-1 is tagged as a pseudogene. The CDR3 is 16 amino acids. CDR3 residues: CASSKEDWAGNTEAFF. DNA of the CDR3: TGTGCCAGCAGCAAAGAGGATTGGGCCGGGAACACTGAAGCTTTCTTT.

The rearrangement joins TRBV5-6 to TRBJ2-2; possible D gene TRBD1, 5 bases. The V and J ends lost 3 bases and 5 bases respectively, with 8 bases between them. CDR1 and CDR2 from the germline V gene are SGHDT and YYEEEE. CDR3 size: 13 residues. CDR3 sequence: CASSYTGTGELFF. Written as DNA, the CDR3 is TGTGCCAGCAGCTACACAGGTACCGGGGAGCTGTTTTTT.

This clone was found many times. V usage is TRBV7-2 and J usage is TRBJ1-1, with a tentative D call TRBD1 (5 bases). The germline V and J ends were trimmed by 6 bases and 11 bases, with 19 bases remaining between them. The CDR3 totals 13 residues. CDR1 and CDR2 (germline): SGHTA, FQGNSA. In nucleotides, the CDR3 is TGTGCCAGCAGTAGCACGGCCGGGGACTACGCTTTCTTT. Amino acid sequence: CASSSTAGDYAFF.

V and J are TRBV28 and TRBJ1-3, with D tentatively TRBD1 (6 bases). V was pared by 6 bases and J by 4 bases, with 13 bases between. This CDR3 spans 14 amino acids. Germline V lookup: CDR1 MDHEN, CDR2 SYDVKM. In DNA form, the CDR3 reads TGTGCCAGCAGCTCCGGGACACAGGGAAACACCATATATTTT. This translates into CASSSGTQGNTIYF.

V is TRBV4-3 and J is TRBJ1-4; 7 nucleotides match TRBD1. The CDR3 sequence is 15 residues long. The J segment lost 6 bases and the V segment lost 2 bases, leaving 6 bases of the junction unmatched. CDR1 LGHNA and CDR2 YSLEER come from the germline V gene. The CDR3 nucleotides read TGCGCCAGCAGCCAAACCCCACAGGGGTATGAAAAACTGTTTTTT. Translated: CASSQTPQGYEKLFF.

The V call is TRBV6-6, the J call TRBJ2-2, with D unclear. CDR3 length: 15 residues. Germline CDR1 reads MNHNY; CDR2 reads SVGAGI (reference sequence). Trimming shortened V by 2 bases and J by 1 base, and 8 bases separated the two germline ends. The CDR3 DNA follows: TGTGCCAGCAGTTACAACAGTCAGAACACCGGGGAGCTGTTTTTT. Protein sequence: CASSYNSQNTGELFF.

V usage is TRBV15 and J usage is TRBJ2-5; 8 nucleotides align to TRBD1. With V trimmed by 0 bases and J by 5 bases, 11 bases remained unmatched. The CDR3 sequence is 17 residues long. In germline, CDR1 is LNHNV, CDR2 YYDKDF (reference sequence). The CDR3 DNA sequence: TGTGCCACCAGCAGAGACAGACAGGGGCCCATAAGGGAGACCCAGTACTTC. Translation gives CATSRDRQGPIRETQYF.

The rearrangement links TRBV5-1 to TRBJ2-2, with TRBD2 matching 7 bases. The germline V gene has CDR1 SGHRS and CDR2 YFSETQ. This CDR3 contains 15 residues. V trimming: 1 base; J trimming: 4 bases; junction bases outside the gene matches: 4. The CDR3 loop reads CASSLQGRGTGELFF. The CDR3, as DNA: TGCGCCAGCAGCTTGCAAGGGAGGGGCACCGGGGAGCTGTTTTTT.

This clone was observed a few times. This chain connects TRBV6-5 to TRBJ2-2; no firm D call. The CDR3 has 14 amino acids. Germline V gene data show CDR1 as MNHEY and CDR2 as SVGAGI. With 7 bases removed from V and 1 base from J, the gap between germline ends came to 10 bases. In DNA form, the CDR3 reads TGTGCCAGCACCCCCCTAGAGAACACCGGGGAGCTGTTTTTT. Amino acids: CASTPLENTGELFF.

This clone was counted a few times. The J gene is TRBJ2-2, the V gene TRBV4-3; a weak D match, TRBD1 (6 bases). The CDR3 has 14 residues. The germline V gene encodes CDR1 LGHNA and CDR2 YSLEER. Trimming cost V 5 bases and J 2 bases, with 9 bases left between them. CDR3 bases: TGCGCCAGCAGCTGGGGGCTCAACACCGGGGAGCTGTTTTTT. Protein product: CASSWGLNTGELFF.

This clone appeared once. The CDR3 coding sequence is TGTGCCAGCTCGACTATAGGGACAACCTCTGGAAACACCATATATTTT. Its translation: CASSTIGTTSGNTIYF. This chain links TRBV18 with TRBJ1-3; D perhaps matches TRBD1 (6 bases). Germline CDR1 and CDR2: KGHSH and LQKENI. The CDR3 totals 16 residues. V lost 6 bases and J lost 0, with 15 bases in between.

V is TRBV4-3 and J is TRBJ2-2, with TRBD2 identical over 7 bases. Germline lookup yields CDR1 LGHNA and CDR2 YSLEER. The CDR3 consists of 14 residues. The junction had 6 bases not matched to a gene; V was cut back by 5 bases and J by 6 bases. The CDR3 DNA sequence: TGCGCCAGCAGCATTACGACTAGCCCCGGGGAGCTGTTTTTT. Residues: CASSITTSPGELFF.

The DNA for the CDR3 is TGTGCCAGCGCTTGGGGGCCCCACTACGAGCAGTACTTC. Translation: CASAWGPHYEQYF. This rearrangement joins TRBV2 to TRBJ2-7; the D gene is possibly TRBD1 (6 bases). The CDR3 totals 13 residues. The germline CDR1 and CDR2 sequences are SNHLY and FYNNEI. Trimming shortened V by 8 bases and J by 3 bases, and 14 bases separated the two germline ends.